This T cell receptor beta chain was recorded in a study of radiotherapy plus CTLA-4 blockade in lung cancer (dated by TCRdb to between 2018 and 2020). Describing the broader study: Objective responses occurred in 18% of enrolled patients, and 30% to 35% achieved disease control.

Focal radiation therapy combined with CTLA-4 blockade (ipilimumab) was tested in patients with chemo-refractory metastatic non-small-cell lung cancer. The germline V gene supplies CDR1 LGHNA and CDR2 YNFKEQ. From cysteine to phenylalanine, the CDR3 is 12 amino acids long. Of the read, only the CDR3 DNA is kept; its 36 bases are in frame from base 1. V is pared back by 3 bases and J by 7 bases, with 7 bases lying between the germline termini. Library construction relied on the immunoSEQ multiplex PCR assay. In TCRdb, the immuneACCESS table is reduced to in-frame sequences with V and J assigned. These tables do not hold every clone; where another copy was compared, an unresolved V gene accounts for under half, and the others remain unexplained. The sample contains 95,000 to 150,000 clones, more than 80% of them found a single time. 6.9% of the sample is held by the ten biggest clonotypes. Study-level results and caveats: The strongest predictors of response were reported to be early dynamic shifts in blood T cell clones along with a rise in serum interferon-beta following radiation. TCR clones derived from tumors expanded in peripheral blood after treatment with radiotherapy and ipilimumab.

Of note for this clone: No antigen is known for it. Base qualities are not recorded, but no much larger clone differs from it by a single base.

The sample in question was peripheral blood, obtained from a patient treated with radiotherapy plus ipilimumab. The rearranged chain carries TRBV4-2 and TRBJ2-4, with no confident D gene call. The TCR comes from a human donor with non-small cell lung cancer that progressed on radiotherapy plus ipilimumab. The CDR3 amino acid sequence is: CASSQNRNIQYF. The DNA sequence follows: TGTGCCAGCAGCCAGAATAGGAACATTCAGTACTTC.